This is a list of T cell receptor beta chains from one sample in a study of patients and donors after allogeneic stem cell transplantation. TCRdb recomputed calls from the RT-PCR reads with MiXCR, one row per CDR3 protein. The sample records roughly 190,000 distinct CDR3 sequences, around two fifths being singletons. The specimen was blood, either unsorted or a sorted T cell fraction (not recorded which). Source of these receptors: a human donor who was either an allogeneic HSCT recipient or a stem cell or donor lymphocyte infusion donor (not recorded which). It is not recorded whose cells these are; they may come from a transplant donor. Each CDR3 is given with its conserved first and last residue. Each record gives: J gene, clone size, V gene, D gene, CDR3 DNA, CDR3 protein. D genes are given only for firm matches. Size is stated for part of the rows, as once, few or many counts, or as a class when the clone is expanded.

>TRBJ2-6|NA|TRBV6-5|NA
TGTGCCAGCAGTTACTCAGGGGCTGGGGCCAACGTCCTGACTTTC
CASSYSGAGANVLTF
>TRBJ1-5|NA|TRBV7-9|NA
TGTGCCAGCAGACCGGACGGTAGCAATCAGCCCCAGCATTTT
CASRPDGSNQPQHF
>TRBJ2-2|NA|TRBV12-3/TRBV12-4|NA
TGTGCCAGCACCTTGGGGCTCCAGGGCGGGGAGCTGTTTTTT
CASTLGLQGGELFF
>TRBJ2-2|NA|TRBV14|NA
TGTGCCAGCAGCCAAGATGCGCGATGGGCCGGGGAGCTGTTTTTT
CASSQDARWAGELFF
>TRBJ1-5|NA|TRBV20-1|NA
TGCAGTGCTAGAGAGCGGGGATTAGGGGCAAATCAGCCCCAGCATTTT
CSARERGLGANQPQHF
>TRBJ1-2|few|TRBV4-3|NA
TGCGCCAGCAGCCAAGACCCCACCCTCAACTATGGCTACACCTTC
CASSQDPTLNYGYTF
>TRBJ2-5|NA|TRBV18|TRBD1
TGTGCCAGCTCGCCGGACAGGGGATCGGAGACCCAGTACTTC
CASSPDRGSETQYF
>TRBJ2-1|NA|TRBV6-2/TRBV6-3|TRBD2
TGTGCCAGCAGCTCCTATCTAGCGGGAGGGCCGGGCAATGAGCAGTTCTTC
CASSSYLAGGPGNEQFF
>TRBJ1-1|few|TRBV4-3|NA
TGCGCCAGCAGCCAAGATCGCGGGACCCAAGCTTTCTTT
CASSQDRGTQAFF
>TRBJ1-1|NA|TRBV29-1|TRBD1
TGCAGCGTGGACAGGGAAATGGCTTTCTTT
CSVDREMAFF
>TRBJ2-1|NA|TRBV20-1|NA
TGCAGTGCTAGGGAACTAGCTCAGAGCTCCTACAATGAGCAGTTCTTC
CSARELAQSSYNEQFF